This T cell receptor (beta chain) came from a study of blood T cells in healthy people across ages. It was with a sample-barcoded 5' primer and a J-beta primer mix that a second PCR of about 7 to 12 cycles was run. TCRdb independently ran MiXCR on the 5' RACE reads; one entry per CDR3 protein. This table has 1.4 million to 1.5 million distinct CDR3 sequences, around 39% appearing once. This clonotype was seen a handful of times. The clonotype comes from a woman younger than 35 in good health. Sequencing was done on a sample of blood.

CDR3: CASSFPFRDRIVGNIQYF. The CDR3 DNA sequence: TGTGCCAGCAGCTTTCCCTTCAGAGACAGGATCGTGGGAAACATTCAGTACTTC. The J gene is TRBJ2-4, the V gene TRBV5-6; D is possibly TRBD1 (6 bases). CDR3 length: 18 residues. Per germline, CDR1 SGHDT and CDR2 YYEEEE. The V end was cut by 2 bases, the J end by 6 bases, with 24 bases between.